Following are 9 T cell receptor beta chains from one sample sequenced in a study of blood T cell repertoires in COVID-19. Clones were read by immunoSEQ multiplex PCR, and TCRdb kept only the in-frame ones, dropping some. Of more than 150,000 clones listed, roughly 79% are singletons. The sample was peripheral blood. The source of these receptors is an elderly woman with COVID-19, enrolled during active disease.

The chain uses TRBV19 and TRBJ2-1, with 9 bases fitting TRBD2. Trimming cost V 3 bases and J 15 bases; bases outside gene matches: 9. Germline V gene sequence: CDR1 LNHDA, CDR2 SQIVND (reference sequence). CDR3 length: 13 residues. Here the CDR3 reads CASSIVAGAAPFF. DNA for the CDR3: TGTGCCAGTAGTATTGTAGCGGGAGCGGCCCCGTTCTTC.

This clone was seen just once. The chain recombines TRBV9 with TRBJ2-5; a weak D match, TRBD2 (7 bases). The V gene lost 4 bases and the J gene lost 2 bases, with 15 bases spanning the gap. The CDR3 has 15 residues. Germline-derived CDR1 and CDR2 are SGDLS and YYNGEE. This CDR3 is CASSRPGGQQETQYF. For the CDR3, the DNA is TGTGCCAGCAGCAGACCGGGGGGCCAGCAAGAGACCCAGTACTTC.

This chain connects TRBV5-1 to TRBJ1-1; tentatively, D is TRBD1 (6 bases). The germline gives CDR1 SGHRS, CDR2 YFSETQ. V was cut by 4 bases and J by 0 bases, with 7 bases left in between. The CDR3 totals 13 residues. The DNA for the CDR3 is TGCGCCAGCAGCCACAGGGTGAACACTGAAGCTTTCTTT. It codes for CASSHRVNTEAFF.

This chain uses TRBV14 with TRBJ2-3; 7 bases line up with TRBD2. The CDR3 covers 17 residues. CDR1 is SGHDN, CDR2 FVKESK, per germline. V lost 1 base and J lost 3; bases outside the gene matches: 10. The CDR3 here is CASSQGVRRGRTDTQYF. In nucleotides, the CDR3 is TGTGCCAGCAGCCAAGGCGTAAGGCGGGGGAGGACAGATACGCAGTATTTT.

The sample holds a few counts of this clone. The chain combines TRBV19 with TRBJ1-2, with D possibly matching TRBD1 (5 bases). The CDR3 consists of 15 residues. The germline CDR1 and CDR2 sequences are LNHDA and SQIVND (reference sequence). Trimming removed 9 bases from V and 2 bases from J, with 19 bases in between. The CDR3 sequence: CASSRGRALNYGYTF. The CDR3 bases are TGTGCCAGCTCCCGGGGGAGGGCGTTAAACTATGGCTACACCTTC.

The V gene is TRBV9, the J gene TRBJ1-1, with 11 bases fitting TRBD1. After removal of 1 base from V and 7 bases from J, the junction contained 6 bases not matched to a gene. CDR1 and CDR2 (germline): SGDLS, YYNGEE. The CDR3 sequence is 15 residues long. CDR3 loop: CASSVWTGGEGEAFF. CDR3 nucleotides: TGTGCCAGCAGCGTATGGACAGGGGGCGAGGGTGAAGCTTTCTTT.

This clone has only one observation. The CDR3 nucleotides read TGTGCCAGCAGTATGCGAGGGTTTAGGTCCTACAATGAGCAGTTCTTC. It encodes CASSMRGFRSYNEQFF. The chain employs TRBV28 and TRBJ2-1, with D possibly TRBD2 on 5 matching bases. The CDR3 covers 16 residues. The germline gives CDR1 MDHEN, CDR2 SYDVKM. Trimming shortened V by 5 bases and J by 1 base, and 15 bases separated the two germline ends.

The chain is built from TRBV5-6 and TRBJ1-6; D might be TRBD1 (6 bases). V lost 2 bases, J lost 7 bases, and 13 bases lay in between. CDR1 is SGHDT, CDR2 YYEEEE, per germline. The CDR3 has 15 residues. CDR3 in amino acids: CASSLQGAENSPLHF. The CDR3, as DNA: TGTGCCAGCAGCTTACAGGGAGCTGAAAATTCACCCCTCCACTTT.

This clone was recorded only once. The chain is built from TRBV4-1 and TRBJ1-4; 7 bases match TRBD1. V was clipped by 4 bases and J by 5 bases; unmatched bases: 4. The CDR3 has 14 residues. CDR1 MGHRA and CDR2 YSYEKL come from the germline V gene. The CDR3 sequence is CASSLLDRNEKLFF. CDR3 coding DNA: TGCGCCAGCAGCCTTTTGGACAGGAATGAAAAACTGTTTTTT.